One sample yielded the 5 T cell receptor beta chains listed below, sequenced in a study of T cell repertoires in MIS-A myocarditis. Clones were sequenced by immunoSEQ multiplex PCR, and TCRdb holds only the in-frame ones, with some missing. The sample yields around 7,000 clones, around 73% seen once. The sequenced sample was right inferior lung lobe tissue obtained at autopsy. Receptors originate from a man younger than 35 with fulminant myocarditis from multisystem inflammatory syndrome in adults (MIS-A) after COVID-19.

CDR3 nucleotides: TGTGCCAGCAGCCCCCGAGGGCAGACTGAAGCTTTCTTT. This translates into CASSPRGQTEAFF. The chain joins TRBV9 to TRBJ1-1; the D is unclear. Trimming stripped 4 bases from V and 5 bases from J, with 12 bases between. This CDR3 is built from 13 residues. The V gene's germline CDR1 is SGDLS and CDR2 YYNGEE.

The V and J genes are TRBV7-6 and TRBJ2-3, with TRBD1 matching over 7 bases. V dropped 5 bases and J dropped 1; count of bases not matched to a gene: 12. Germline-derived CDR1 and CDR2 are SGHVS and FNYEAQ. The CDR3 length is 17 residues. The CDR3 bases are TGTGCCAGCAGCCAGGACAGGCCGGTTTACGGCACAGATACGCAGTATTTT. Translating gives CASSQDRPVYGTDTQYF.

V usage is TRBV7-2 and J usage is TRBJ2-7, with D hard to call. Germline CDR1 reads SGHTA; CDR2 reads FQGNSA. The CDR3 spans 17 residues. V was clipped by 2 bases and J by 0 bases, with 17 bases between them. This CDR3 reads CASSLQNSLLVSYEQYF. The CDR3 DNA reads TGTGCCAGCAGCTTACAGAACAGTCTATTGGTCTCCTACGAGCAGTACTTC.

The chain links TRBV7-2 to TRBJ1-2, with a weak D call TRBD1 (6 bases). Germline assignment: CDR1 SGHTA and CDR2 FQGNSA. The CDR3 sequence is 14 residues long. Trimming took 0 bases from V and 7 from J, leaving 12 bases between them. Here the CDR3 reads CASSLAQGEGGYTF. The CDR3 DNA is TGTGCCAGCAGCTTAGCACAGGGAGAGGGTGGCTACACCTTC.

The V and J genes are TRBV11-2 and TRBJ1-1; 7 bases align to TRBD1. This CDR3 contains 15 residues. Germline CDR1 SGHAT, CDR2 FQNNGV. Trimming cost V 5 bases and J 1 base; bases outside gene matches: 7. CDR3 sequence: CASSLLTGTNTEAFF. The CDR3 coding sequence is TGTGCCAGCAGCCTGCTGACAGGGACGAACACTGAAGCTTTCTTT.